This TCR beta chain was sequenced during a study of CD8+ T cells in alopecia areata. Overall study: Treated patients received oral tofacitinib, 5 to 10 mg twice daily.

A note on this clone: Its antigen remains unknown.

Treatment described: oral pan-JAK inhibitor, 5-10 mg twice daily. Germline V CDR1 and CDR2: SQVTM, ANQGSEA. With 2 bases removed from V and 10 bases from J, the gap between germline ends came to 11 bases. The CDR3 extends over 11 amino acids. Findings and caveats of the study: Many expanded lesional clones persisted in scalp and blood during tofacitinib treatment.

RNA extraction was followed by reverse transcription into cDNA, which acted as the sequencing template. Repertoires were generated with immunoSEQ multiplex PCR, while TCRdb's copy carries only in-frame clones and drops some. The sample includes 150,000 to 200,000 clones, 51% seen only once; the top ten take roughly 9.1%. The material sequenced was CD8+ T cells sorted from blood, taken at week 52, from a patient treated with tofacitinib. The V gene is TRBV29-1, the J gene TRBJ1-1, with D tentatively TRBD1 (6 bases). This receptor was obtained from a human donor with alopecia areata. The DNA of the CDR3 is TGCAGCGTTGAAAAGGGGGAGGGAGCTTTCTTT. Protein product: CSVEKGEGAFF.